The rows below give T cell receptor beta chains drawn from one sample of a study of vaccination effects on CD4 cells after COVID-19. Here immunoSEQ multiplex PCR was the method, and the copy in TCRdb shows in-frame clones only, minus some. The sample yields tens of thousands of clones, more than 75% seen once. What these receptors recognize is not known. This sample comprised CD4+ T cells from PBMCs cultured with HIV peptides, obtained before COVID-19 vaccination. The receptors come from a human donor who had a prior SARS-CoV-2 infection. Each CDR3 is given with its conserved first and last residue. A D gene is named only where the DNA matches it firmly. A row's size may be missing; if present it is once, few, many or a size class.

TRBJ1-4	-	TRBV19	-	TGTGCCAGTATGGGACACCCGGAGGGAAAACTGTTTTTT	CASMGHPEGKLFF
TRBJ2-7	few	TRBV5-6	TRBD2	TGTGCCAGCATCCTCGGGGGGTACGGCGAGCAGTACTTC	CASILGGYGEQYF
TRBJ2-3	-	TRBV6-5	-	TGTGCCAGCAGTTACAGATTTACCGATACGCAGTATTTT	CASSYRFTDTQYF
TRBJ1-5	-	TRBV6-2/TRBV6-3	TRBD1	TGTGCCAGCAGCTTAGACAGGGACGATCAGCCCCAGCATTTT	CASSLDRDDQPQHF
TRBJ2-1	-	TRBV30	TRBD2	TGTGCCTGGAGAGGACTAGCGGGACGAGGTGAGCAGTTCTTC	CAWRGLAGRGEQFF
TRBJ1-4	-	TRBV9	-	TGTGCCAGCAGCGTAGATGGGGGGGGTGAAAAACTGTTTTTT	CASSVDGGGEKLFF
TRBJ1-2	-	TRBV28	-	TGTGCCAGCAGTACTCTTGGTTCTAACTATGGCTACACCTTC	CASSTLGSNYGYTF
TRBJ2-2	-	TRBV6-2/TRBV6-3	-	TGTGCCAGCAGTTACAAGAAGTCCGGGGAGCTGTTTTTT	CASSYKKSGELFF
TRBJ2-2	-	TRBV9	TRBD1	TGTGCCAGCAGCGTCGGGACAGGGTGGGCCGGGGAGCTGTTTTTT	CASSVGTGWAGELFF
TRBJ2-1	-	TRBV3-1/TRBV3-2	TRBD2	TGTGCCAGCAGCCAGGGACTAGCGGGGGGGGCCTCCTACAATGAGCAGTTCTTC	CASSQGLAGGASYNEQFF
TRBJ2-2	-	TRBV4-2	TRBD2	TGTGCCAGCAGCCAATCCATAGGGCGGGAGACCGGGGAGCTGTTTTTT	CASSQSIGRETGELFF
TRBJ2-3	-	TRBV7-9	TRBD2	TGTGCCAGCAGCTCCAGCCCAGGTCTAGCGGGAGGAGATACGCAGTATTTT	CASSSSPGLAGGDTQYF
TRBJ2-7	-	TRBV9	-	TGTGCCAGCAGCGTAGGCGTCTCGGGGGAGGCCTACGAGCAGTACTTC	CASSVGVSGEAYEQYF